The TCR beta chain described here comes from a study of blood T cell repertoires in COVID-19. V lost 1 base, J lost 2 bases, and 8 bases stayed unmatched. Germline assignment: CDR1 SGDLS and CDR2 YYNGEE. The CDR3 is 17 residues long. A single count supports this clone. TCRdb's table, derived via immunoSEQ multiplex PCR, lists solely in-frame clones and lacks some. The sample records tens of thousands of clones, about 85% being singletons. Sequenced sample: peripheral blood. This receptor was identified in a man older than 75 with acute or convalescent COVID-19. The V gene is TRBV9, the J gene TRBJ2-1; 8 bases agree with TRBD2. The CDR3 nucleotides are TGTGCCAGCAGCGTAAGAAGCGGGAGCGAGGCCTACAATGAGCAGTTCTTC. It yields the protein CASSVRSGSEAYNEQFF.